These 29 T cell receptor beta chains were all obtained from the same sample, sequenced in a study of blood T cells in healthy people across ages. Then a second PCR, running roughly 7 to 11 cycles, was carried out with a sample-barcoded 5' primer and a J-beta primer mix. TCRdb reanalysed the 5' RACE reads using MiXCR and keeps one entry per CDR3 protein. The table shows around 970,000 distinct CDR3 sequences, with around 54% occurring only once. The material sequenced was blood. Source of these receptors: a woman aged 55-70 years in good health.

J is TRBJ2-7 and V is TRBV21-1. TRBV21-1 is described as a pseudogene. This CDR3 is 10 amino acids long. The CDR3, as DNA: TGTGCCAGCATCCTTTACGAGCAGTACTTC. Its protein is CASILYEQYF.

The chain joins TRBV5-1 to TRBJ2-1, with TRBD2 as a possible D gene (5 bases). CDR3 size: 17 residues. V was shortened by 3 bases and J by 6 bases, with 22 bases between the two germline ends. CDR1 and CDR2 (germline): SGHRS, YFSETQ. The DNA of the CDR3 is TGCGCCAGCAGCTGGCCCTTGCGGGCAGAAACTAGCAATGAGCAGTTCTTC. It yields the protein CASSWPLRAETSNEQFF.

The V gene is TRBV4-3, the J gene TRBJ2-4, with 7 bases identical to TRBD1. The J call is doubtful: the DNA matches TRBJ2-7 better. Germline loops: CDR1 LGHNA, CDR2 YSLEER. This CDR3 comprises 15 residues. The CDR3 sequence is CASSQDWDRDYEQYF. CDR3 sequence (DNA): TGCGCCAGCAGCCAAGACTGGGACAGAGATTACGAGCAGTACTTC.

This chain connects TRBV27 to TRBJ2-3; weak D call: TRBD2 (6 bases). This CDR3 spans 13 amino acids. V dropped 7 bases and J dropped 2 bases, with 10 bases sitting between them. Germline V gene sequence: CDR1 MNHEY, CDR2 SMNVEV (reference sequence). The CDR3 here is CASIGSDTDTQYF. CDR3 bases: TGTGCCAGCATCGGGAGTGACACAGATACGCAGTATTTT.

V and J are TRBV7-9 and TRBJ2-7; 10 bases map to TRBD1. Per germline, CDR1 SEHNR and CDR2 FQNEAQ (reference sequence). V gave up 5 bases and J gave up 3 bases; unmatched junction bases: 7. The CDR3 totals 15 residues. The CDR3 nucleotides read TGTGCCAGCAGCCCGGACAGGGGGAGGAACTACGAGCAGTACTTC. Amino acid sequence: CASSPDRGRNYEQYF. The full variable domain, its missing parts supplied by reference TRBV7-9 and TRBJ2-7, is DTGVSQNPRHKITKRGQNVTFRCDPISEHNRLYWYRQTLGQGPEFLTYFQNEAQLEKSRLLSDRFSAERPKGSFSTLEIQRTEQGDSAMYLCASSPDRGRNYEQYFGPGTRLTVT.

Written as DNA, the CDR3 is TGTGCCAGCTGGGACTCCCCCTATGAGCAGTTCTTC. Its protein is CASWDSPYEQFF. The chain recombines TRBV27 with TRBJ2-1, with D perhaps TRBD2 (6 bases). Trimming took 8 bases from V and 8 from J, leaving 13 bases between them. The CDR3 runs 12 residues. CDR1 is MNHEY, CDR2 SMNVEV, per germline (reference sequence).

This clonotype was seen a handful of times. The chain uses TRBV28 and TRBJ1-5; D unresolved. Germline V lookup: CDR1 MDHEN, CDR2 SYDVKM. The V end lost 6 bases, the J end lost 12 bases, and 15 bases lay between the germline ends. There are 12 residues in the CDR3. The CDR3 region has the DNA TGTGCCAGCAGCTCTGACCCGATTGTCCAGCATTTT. Translated, it gives CASSSDPIVQHF.

This chain links TRBV11-2 with TRBJ2-7; 7 bases agree with TRBD2. The CDR3 runs 15 residues. V dropped 1 base and J dropped 3; count of bases not matched to a gene: 6. Looked up from germline, CDR1 is SGHAT and CDR2 is FQNNGV. In nucleotides, the CDR3 is TGTGCCAGCAGCTTAGGGGCTAGCGGCCACTACGAGCAGTACTTC. It codes for CASSLGASGHYEQYF. Full variable domain (rest looked up from reference TRBV11-2 and TRBJ2-7): EAGVAQSPRYKIIEKRQSVAFWCNPISGHATLYWYQQILGQGPKLLIQFQNNGVVDDSQLPKDRFSAERLKGVDSTLKIQPAKLEDSAVYLCASSLGASGHYEQYFGPGTRLTVT.

The chain employs TRBV4-1 and TRBJ2-1; 8 bases are shared with TRBD1. CDR3 length: 18 residues. From germline, CDR1 is MGHRA and CDR2 YSYEKL. The trim removed 4 bases at V and 0 bases at J, leaving 11 bases unmatched. The chain's CDR3 is CASSPLTGEWGSYNEQFF. CDR3 DNA: TGCGCCAGCAGCCCCCTGACAGGGGAGTGGGGCTCCTACAATGAGCAGTTCTTC.

The table lists this clonotype with many counts. This chain connects TRBV3-1 to TRBJ2-7, with D unclear. CDR3 length: 12 amino acids. The germline V gene encodes CDR1 LGHDT and CDR2 YNNKEL (reference sequence). V lost 1 base and J lost 2, with 3 bases in between. Here the CDR3 reads CASSQVPYEQYF. CDR3 bases: TGTGCCAGCAGCCAAGTCCCCTACGAGCAGTACTTC.

This clonotype was counted a few times. CDR3 DNA: TGCGCCAGCAGCCGCTTGGGGGGTACAGAGACCCAGTACTTC. The encoded protein is CASSRLGGTETQYF. The chain combines TRBV4-1 with TRBJ2-5; possibly TRBD2 for D (6 bases). The V end lost 4 bases, the J end lost 4 bases, and 13 bases lay between the germline ends. The CDR3 covers 14 residues. CDR1 and CDR2 from the germline V gene are MGHRA and YSYEKL.

The V call is TRBV6-5, the J call TRBJ2-7, with 7 bases that match TRBD1. V lost 5 bases and J lost 5; bases outside the gene matches: 9. CDR3 length: 14 residues. Germline V gives CDR1 MNHEY, CDR2 SVGAGI. CDR3 amino acids: CASSLGQAPHEQYF. The CDR3 nucleotides read TGTGCCAGCAGTCTCGGACAGGCTCCCCACGAGCAGTACTTC.

This clonotype was picked up a small number of times. The V call is TRBV6-5, the J call TRBJ2-7, with unresolved D. CDR3 size: 13 residues. CDR1 is MNHEY and CDR2 is SVGAGI in the germline V gene. V was cut by 6 bases and J by 1 base, with 10 bases left in between. CDR3 sequence: CASRTDGSYEQYF. CDR3 in DNA: TGTGCCAGCAGGACGGACGGGTCCTACGAGCAGTACTTC.

CDR3: CASSANPGSYEQYF. Written as DNA, the CDR3 is TGTGCCAGCAGCGCTAATCCCGGCTCCTACGAGCAGTACTTC. V and J are TRBV7-2 and TRBJ2-7; D is ambiguous. V was clipped by 5 bases and J by 0 bases, with 11 bases between them. This CDR3 spans 14 amino acids. The V gene's germline CDR1 is SGHTA and CDR2 FQGNSA.

This clonotype was seen more than once but under ten times. The rearrangement uses TRBV25-1 and TRBJ2-3; possibly TRBD1 for D (5 bases). From germline, CDR1 is MGHDK and CDR2 SYGVNS. The germline V and J ends were trimmed by 4 bases and 2 bases, with 13 bases remaining between them. This CDR3 comprises 15 residues. CDR3 DNA sequence: TGTGCCAGCAGTGGACAGACAGTCTACACAGATACGCAGTATTTT. Protein: CASSGQTVYTDTQYF.

CDR3 sequence reads: CAISGGQGAIYEQYF. The CDR3 bases are TGTGCCATCAGTGGTGGACAGGGGGCGATATACGAGCAGTACTTC. J is TRBJ2-7 and V is TRBV10-3; 11 bases agree with TRBD1. CDR1 is ENHRY, CDR2 SYGVKD, per germline. Trimming removed 4 bases from V and 4 bases from J; junction bases left unmatched: 6. The CDR3 sequence is 15 residues long.

This sequence joins TRBV25-1 and TRBJ2-5; D may be TRBD2 (6 bases). Trimming removed 0 bases at V and 2 bases at J, with 16 bases between. Germline V gene data show CDR1 as MGHDK and CDR2 as SYGVNS. The CDR3 consists of 17 residues. For the CDR3, the DNA is TGTGCCAGCAGTGAATATCCCACCCTAGCGAAACAAGAGACCCAGTACTTC. Translated, it gives CASSEYPTLAKQETQYF.

There are a few counts of this clonotype. The chain couples TRBV14 to TRBJ2-7; TRBD2 matches 10 bases. With 4 bases clipped from V and 7 bases from J, the junction kept 10 bases outside the gene matches. CDR1 is SGHDN and CDR2 is FVKESK in the germline V gene. This CDR3 comprises 15 residues. CDR3: CASSLRTSGGGEQYF. The CDR3, as DNA: TGTGCCAGCAGCCTTCGGACTAGCGGTGGAGGGGAGCAGTACTTC.

The J gene is TRBJ2-1, the V gene TRBV20-1; TRBD2 agrees at 13 bases. This CDR3 comprises 16 residues. Germline V gives CDR1 DFQATT, CDR2 SNEGSKA (reference sequence). J was trimmed by 0 bases and V by 5 bases; bases with no gene match: 4. CDR3 sequence (DNA): TGCAGTGCTCCGGGACTAGCGGGGCTCTCCTACAATGAGCAGTTCTTC. This gives the protein CSAPGLAGLSYNEQFF.

The rearrangement uses TRBV24-1 and TRBJ2-3; possible D gene TRBD2, 5 bases. The CDR3 length is 13 residues. Germline V lookup: CDR1 KGHDR, CDR2 SFDVKD. V shed 12 bases and J shed 3 bases, with 15 bases lying between them. CDR3 sequence: CAAGLRITDTQYF. The CDR3 DNA is TGTGCCGCCGGACTCCGGATTACAGATACGCAGTATTTT.

In this sample, this clonotype turned up a few times. The rearrangement links TRBV7-2 to TRBJ2-3, with D unclear. CDR1 is SGHTA, CDR2 FQGNSA, per germline. This CDR3 is built from 15 residues. The V gene lost 4 bases and the J gene lost 6 bases, with 17 bases spanning the gap. The CDR3 DNA reads TGTGCCAGCAGCTCCTCCCCCGGACCGGTTGATACGCAGTATTTT. Translation gives CASSSSPGPVDTQYF. Drawing the rest from reference TRBV7-2 and TRBJ2-3, the complete variable domain is GAGVSQSPSNKVTEKGKDVELRCDPISGHTALYWYRQSLGQGLEFLIYFQGNSAPDKSGLPSDRFSAERTGGSVSTLTIQRTQQEDSAVYLCASSSSPGPVDTQYFGPGTRLTVL.

This clonotype was counted a few times. The chain uses TRBV12-3 or TRBV12-4 and TRBJ2-5; D gene uncertain. The assigned J gene may be wrong: the sequence end matches TRBJ2-7 better. The CDR3 is 14 residues long. CDR3 sequence reads: CASSLAHGQYEQYF. The CDR3 coding sequence is TGTGCCAGCAGTTTAGCGCATGGGCAATACGAGCAGTACTTC.

V is TRBV28 and J is TRBJ2-7; TRBD1 might be the D (5 bases). Germline V gene lookup returns CDR1 MDHEN and CDR2 SYDVKM. V lost 5 bases and J lost 0, with 14 bases in between. The CDR3 runs to 15 residues. CDR3 sequence: CASSGDRQSSYEQYF. CDR3 sequence (DNA): TGTGCCAGCAGTGGAGACAGACAAAGCTCCTACGAGCAGTACTTC. The variable domain in full, completed from reference TRBV28 and TRBJ2-7, reads DVKVTQSSRYLVKRTGEKVFLECVQDMDHENMFWYRQDPGLGLRLIYFSYDVKMKEKGDIPEGYSVSREKKERFSLILESASTNQTSMYLCASSGDRQSSYEQYFGPGTRLTVT.

The chain joins TRBV4-2 to TRBJ2-7; D is unclear. The CDR3 runs to 14 residues. V dropped 0 bases and J dropped 0 bases, with 6 bases sitting between them. CDR1 is LGHNA and CDR2 is YNFKEQ in the germline V gene. This CDR3 is CASSQDPGSYEQYF. For the CDR3, the DNA is TGTGCCAGCAGCCAAGACCCAGGCTCCTACGAGCAGTACTTC.

This clonotype was counted between two and nine times. J is TRBJ1-1 and V is TRBV28; D remains ambiguous. Between the trimmed V and J ends, which lost 6 bases and 3 bases, there was a span of 17 bases. This CDR3 region has 15 residues. The germline V gene has CDR1 MDHEN and CDR2 SYDVKM. DNA of the CDR3: TGTGCCAGCAGGTCGCGTTCGACAAGACACACTGAAGCTTTCTTT. Its protein product is CASRSRSTRHTEAFF.

This clonotype appeared a few times. The chain has TRBV13 and TRBJ2-4; maybe TRBD1 (6 bases). The J call may be in error: the DNA end matches TRBJ2-7 better. Germline V lookup: CDR1 PRHDT, CDR2 FYEKMQ (reference sequence). This CDR3 has 18 residues. In DNA, the CDR3 is TGTGCCAGCAGCTTTCGCCGTTCAACAGTGGGGGCAGTGCTCGAGCAGTACTTC. This gives the protein CASSFRRSTVGAVLEQYF.

This clonotype was seen just once. V usage is TRBV28 and J usage is TRBJ2-2; 8 nucleotides agree with TRBD2. V lost 5 bases and J lost 1; bases outside the gene matches: 9. This CDR3 is built from 17 residues. Germline-derived CDR1 and CDR2 are MDHEN and SYDVKM. CDR3 residues: CASSPAAGAGNTGELFF. The CDR3 bases are TGTGCCAGCAGTCCCGCAGCGGGAGCTGGGAACACCGGGGAGCTGTTTTTT.

CDR3 coding DNA: TGTGCCAGCAGCCCCAAGGGGGATCGCGCCAAAAACATTCAGTACTTC. Its protein product is CASSPKGDRAKNIQYF. This sequence joins TRBV13 and TRBJ2-4, with D possibly TRBD1 on 6 matching bases. This CDR3 comprises 16 residues. V dropped 5 bases and J dropped 1 base, with 15 bases sitting between them. CDR1 is PRHDT, CDR2 FYEKMQ, per germline (reference sequence).

The genes are TRBV24-1 and TRBJ2-1; D is unclear. The CDR3 totals 16 residues. From germline, CDR1 is KGHDR and CDR2 SFDVKD. Trimming took off 6 bases at V and 5 bases at J, with 19 bases between the two ends. The CDR3 coding sequence is TGTGCCACCAGTTCCCGCCAGACTCGCAGAAACAATGAGCAGTTCTTC. It specifies CATSSRQTRRNNEQFF.